This record looks at one T cell receptor (beta chain) sequence and its context. What it binds is not known. The entry originates in a study of cytomegalovirus exposure and HLA in healthy donors. General study points: The authors reported that TCR beta sequences could predict HLA-A and HLA-B alleles. These predictions were accurate for most subjects in the first cohort.

The ends lost 2 bases at V and 7 bases at J; junction bases unmatched: 10. CDR3 size: 16 residues. In germline, CDR1 is SGHKS, CDR2 YYEKEE (reference sequence). The PCR made use of 60 Vbeta and 13 Jbeta primers. This table comes from immunoSEQ multiplex PCR, and its TCRdb copy is limited to in-frame clones, with some not included. The table lists 110,000 to 150,000 clones, over 70% of them singletons. Sequenced: PBMCs. The chain has TRBV5-5 and TRBJ1-4, with 8 positions matching TRBD1. This clonotype was obtained from a woman aged 40 to 49 in good health and CMV-seronegative. This CDR3 reads CASSLGQGARLEKLFF. DNA of the CDR3: TGTGCCAGCAGCTTAGGGCAGGGGGCGCGTCTTGAAAAACTGTTTTTT.